A selection of T cell receptor beta chains follows, all from one sample in a study of identical twins. TCRdb itself ran the 5' RACE reads through MiXCR, one entry per CDR3 protein. The sample lists approximately 470,000 distinct CDR3 sequences; around 14% were seen once. These same records also appear under a second study, on yellow fever vaccine responses in identical twins.

Source material: CD4+ T cells sorted from blood. Receptor source: a young woman in good health. The CDR3 runs from the conserved cysteine through the conserved F or W. A D gene is named only where the DNA matches it firmly. Size tells how often a clone was seen (once, few, many) or the class of an expanded clone, and some rows leave it out.

V gene: TRBV4-1; clone size: .; J gene: TRBJ2-7; CDR3 length: 16; D gene: .; CDR3 DNA: TGCGCCAGCAGCCAAGATAGGGCAGCTCAAGTCTACGAGCAGTACTTC; CDR3 protein: CASSQDRAAQVYEQYF
V gene: TRBV11-2; clone size: .; J gene: TRBJ2-1; CDR3 length: 12; D gene: .; CDR3 DNA: TGTGCCAGCAGCTTGGGTGGGAGCGAGCAGTTCTTC; CDR3 protein: CASSLGGSEQFF
V gene: TRBV21-1; clone size: few; J gene: TRBJ2-1; CDR3 length: 16; D gene: .; CDR3 DNA: TGTGCCAGCAGCAAATCGGGCAGCGGGAGGGCGCCTGAGCAGTTCTTC; CDR3 protein: CASSKSGSGRAPEQFF
V gene: TRBV4-2; clone size: .; J gene: TRBJ2-1; CDR3 length: 20; D gene: TRBD2; CDR3 DNA: TGTGCCAGCAGCCAAGATTTCGCAGCGGGGGGGCAAATAGGATACAATGAGCAGTTCTTC; CDR3 protein: CASSQDFAAGGQIGYNEQFF
V gene: TRBV11-2; clone size: few; J gene: TRBJ2-1; CDR3 length: 19; D gene: TRBD2; CDR3 DNA: TGTGCCAGCAGCCACCCGGGACTAGCGGGGGGGCGCTCCTACAATGAGCAGTTCTTC; CDR3 protein: CASSHPGLAGGRSYNEQFF
V gene: TRBV7-9; clone size: few; J gene: TRBJ2-5; CDR3 length: 16; D gene: TRBD2; CDR3 DNA: TGTGCCAGCAGCTCTCCAGCGGGGGTTACCCAAGAGACCCAGTACTTC; CDR3 protein: CASSSPAGVTQETQYF
V gene: TRBV6-1; clone size: .; J gene: TRBJ1-5; CDR3 length: 14; D gene: .; CDR3 DNA: TGTGCCAACAAACAGGGCTTGAGCAATCAGCCCCAGCATTTT; CDR3 protein: CANKQGLSNQPQHF
V gene: TRBV9; clone size: .; J gene: TRBJ2-7; CDR3 length: 15; D gene: TRBD1; CDR3 DNA: TGTGCCAGCAGTAGACAGGGGCCAGGGTCCTACGAGCAGTACTTC; CDR3 protein: CASSRQGPGSYEQYF
V gene: TRBV4-2; clone size: few; J gene: TRBJ2-3; CDR3 length: 15; D gene: TRBD2; CDR3 DNA: TGTGCCAGCAGCGGACTAGCGGAGGGCACAGATACGCAGTATTTT; CDR3 protein: CASSGLAEGTDTQYF
V gene: TRBV4-2; clone size: .; J gene: TRBJ2-2; CDR3 length: 14; D gene: .; CDR3 DNA: TGTGCCAGCAGCCAAGCTGGGATGACCGGGGAGCTGTTTTTT; CDR3 protein: CASSQAGMTGELFF
V gene: TRBV7-9; clone size: .; J gene: TRBJ2-5; CDR3 length: 16; D gene: .; CDR3 DNA: TGTGCCAGCAGCTTAGCCATAACAGGGCCGGGGGAGACCCAGTACTTC; CDR3 protein: CASSLAITGPGETQYF
V gene: TRBV29-1; clone size: many; J gene: TRBJ2-1; CDR3 length: 15; D gene: .; CDR3 DNA: TGCAGCGTGGCCGGGACTCCCAAATCCTACAATGAGCAGTTCTTC; CDR3 protein: CSVAGTPKSYNEQFF
V gene: TRBV11-1; clone size: few; J gene: TRBJ2-1; CDR3 length: 18; D gene: TRBD2; CDR3 DNA: TGTGCCAGCAGCTCACCCCCAGCGGGAGTCTCTTCCTACAATGAGCAGTTCTTC; CDR3 protein: CASSSPPAGVSSYNEQFF
V gene: TRBV9; clone size: few; J gene: TRBJ2-3; CDR3 length: 14; D gene: .; CDR3 DNA: TGTGCCAGCAGCGGACTCCAACGCACAGATACGCAGTATTTT; CDR3 protein: CASSGLQRTDTQYF
V gene: TRBV20-1; clone size: .; J gene: TRBJ1-6; CDR3 length: 16; D gene: .; CDR3 DNA: TGCAGTGCTAGTAGGGGGGGAGAGTCCTATAATTCACCCCTCCACTTT; CDR3 protein: CSASRGGESYNSPLHF
V gene: TRBV28; clone size: many; J gene: TRBJ2-7; CDR3 length: 15; D gene: .; CDR3 DNA: TGTGCCAGCAGTGGACGGGACCCTCCTTTAGGCGAGCAGTACTTC; CDR3 protein: CASSGRDPPLGEQYF
V gene: TRBV10-2; clone size: few; J gene: TRBJ2-1; CDR3 length: 17; D gene: TRBD2; CDR3 DNA: TGTGCCACCAGAGGTATAGGTGCGGGACTAGCCTTAAATGAGCAGTTCTTC; CDR3 protein: CATRGIGAGLALNEQFF
V gene: TRBV4-2; clone size: .; J gene: TRBJ2-7; CDR3 length: 14; D gene: TRBD1; CDR3 DNA: TGTGCCAGCAGCCATGCCGGGACAGCCTACGAGCAGTACTTC; CDR3 protein: CASSHAGTAYEQYF
V gene: TRBV27; clone size: many; J gene: TRBJ1-1; CDR3 length: 13; D gene: .; CDR3 DNA: TGTGCCAGCAGGGCTGCTCTGAACACTGAAGCTTTCTTT; CDR3 protein: CASRAALNTEAFF
V gene: TRBV15; clone size: .; J gene: TRBJ2-1; CDR3 length: 17; D gene: TRBD2; CDR3 DNA: TGTGCCACCAGCCACCAGGCCAATAGCGGGAGGGCCGGGGAGCAGTTCTTC; CDR3 protein: CATSHQANSGRAGEQFF
V gene: TRBV28; clone size: few; J gene: TRBJ2-5; CDR3 length: 14; D gene: TRBD1; CDR3 DNA: TGTGCCAGCAGTTTATTAGGACAGGGGGAGACCCAGTACTTC; CDR3 protein: CASSLLGQGETQYF
V gene: TRBV7-2; clone size: .; J gene: TRBJ1-5; CDR3 length: 16; D gene: TRBD1; CDR3 DNA: TGTGCCAGCAGCTTATATGGGAGACAGGGGCATCAGCCCCAGCATTTT; CDR3 protein: CASSLYGRQGHQPQHF
V gene: TRBV24-1; clone size: many; J gene: TRBJ2-5; CDR3 length: 13; D gene: .; CDR3 DNA: TGTGCCACCAGTCCAGCAGGGGTAGAGACCCAGTACTTC; CDR3 protein: CATSPAGVETQYF
V gene: TRBV24-1; clone size: .; J gene: TRBJ2-2; CDR3 length: 13; D gene: .; CDR3 DNA: TGTGCTACCGGGCCCTCGAACACCGGGGAGCTGTTTTTT; CDR3 protein: CATGPSNTGELFF
V gene: TRBV20-1; clone size: .; J gene: TRBJ2-7; CDR3 length: 12; D gene: TRBD1; CDR3 DNA: TGCAGTGCACCGGACAGGGTCGACGAGCAGTACTTC; CDR3 protein: CSAPDRVDEQYF
V gene: TRBV12-3/TRBV12-4; clone size: few; J gene: TRBJ2-1; CDR3 length: 17; D gene: TRBD1; CDR3 DNA: TGTGCCAGCAGTCCAAAAACAGGGGGCGCCGTGGGCAATGAGCAGTTCTTC; CDR3 protein: CASSPKTGGAVGNEQFF
V gene: TRBV28; clone size: .; J gene: TRBJ2-7; CDR3 length: 15; D gene: TRBD2; CDR3 DNA: TGTGCCAGCAGTTTATCGTCTAGCGGAAGATACGAGCAGTACTTC; CDR3 protein: CASSLSSSGRYEQYF
V gene: TRBV28; clone size: many; J gene: TRBJ1-2; CDR3 length: 13; D gene: .; CDR3 DNA: TGTGCCAGCAGTCCCGAAGAGGATTATGGCTACACCTTC; CDR3 protein: CASSPEEDYGYTF
V gene: TRBV6-5; clone size: .; J gene: TRBJ2-1; CDR3 length: 16; D gene: .; CDR3 DNA: TGTGCCAGCAGTTACTCGGGCAGGGTTGCCTACAATGAGCAGTTCTTC; CDR3 protein: CASSYSGRVAYNEQFF
V gene: TRBV20-1; clone size: few; J gene: TRBJ2-1; CDR3 length: 15; D gene: .; CDR3 DNA: TGCAGTGCTAGAGATCCCAACTTGAACTACAATGAGCAGTTCTTC; CDR3 protein: CSARDPNLNYNEQFF
V gene: TRBV20-1; clone size: few; J gene: TRBJ2-1; CDR3 length: 15; D gene: TRBD1; CDR3 DNA: TGCAGAGGTATAACGGTCGGGCAGGGGGACGGTGAGCAGTTCTTC; CDR3 protein: CRGITVGQGDGEQFF
V gene: TRBV24-1; clone size: .; J gene: TRBJ2-5; CDR3 length: 16; D gene: .; CDR3 DNA: TGTGCCACCAGTGACCCCCCGGGAGTTAATGCGGAGACCCAGTACTTC; CDR3 protein: CATSDPPGVNAETQYF
V gene: TRBV20-1; clone size: .; J gene: TRBJ2-1; CDR3 length: 13; D gene: TRBD2; CDR3 DNA: TGCAGTGCTCCACTAGCGGGATCCAATGAGCAGTTCTTC; CDR3 protein: CSAPLAGSNEQFF
V gene: TRBV20-1; clone size: many; J gene: TRBJ2-3; CDR3 length: 14; D gene: TRBD2; CDR3 DNA: TGCAGTGCTAGAACGGGAGGAGGTACAGATACGCAGTATTTT; CDR3 protein: CSARTGGGTDTQYF
V gene: TRBV12-3/TRBV12-4; clone size: .; J gene: TRBJ2-2; CDR3 length: 14; D gene: .; CDR3 DNA: TGTGCCAGCAGTTCGTTCCAGGGTTCCGGGGAGCTGTTTTTT; CDR3 protein: CASSSFQGSGELFF
V gene: TRBV4-1; clone size: .; J gene: TRBJ2-1; CDR3 length: 17; D gene: TRBD1; CDR3 DNA: TGCGCCAGCAGCCAAGATTTGCGGACAGGGACCTACAATGAGCAGTTCTTC; CDR3 protein: CASSQDLRTGTYNEQFF
V gene: TRBV10-2; clone size: .; J gene: TRBJ2-1; CDR3 length: 14; D gene: .; CDR3 DNA: TGCGCCAGCAGTGAGTCGGTAAGCTACAATGAGCAGTTCTTC; CDR3 protein: CASSESVSYNEQFF
V gene: TRBV29-1; clone size: few; J gene: TRBJ2-7; CDR3 length: 13; D gene: .; CDR3 DNA: TGCAGCGTAAGGAGCGCGGGGTTGAGTGAGCAGTACTTC; CDR3 protein: CSVRSAGLSEQYF
V gene: TRBV29-1; clone size: .; J gene: TRBJ2-7; CDR3 length: 12; D gene: TRBD1; CDR3 DNA: TGCAGCGTAAAACAGGGGACGTACGAGCAGTACTTC; CDR3 protein: CSVKQGTYEQYF
V gene: TRBV7-8; clone size: few; J gene: TRBJ1-5; CDR3 length: 17; D gene: .; CDR3 DNA: TGTGCCAGCAGCTTGGATCCCGGGTTCGGGAGCAATCAGCCCCAGCATTTT; CDR3 protein: CASSLDPGFGSNQPQHF
V gene: TRBV20-1; clone size: .; J gene: TRBJ2-3; CDR3 length: 13; D gene: .; CDR3 DNA: TGCAGTGCTAGAATCTTCGGCACAGATACGCAGTATTTT; CDR3 protein: CSARIFGTDTQYF
V gene: TRBV12-3/TRBV12-4; clone size: .; J gene: TRBJ2-7; CDR3 length: 15; D gene: .; CDR3 DNA: TGTGCCAGCAGTTTGGACCCGGAGGGTGCCTACGAGCAGTACTTC; CDR3 protein: CASSLDPEGAYEQYF
V gene: TRBV29-1; clone size: few; J gene: TRBJ2-5; CDR3 length: 15; D gene: .; CDR3 DNA: TGCAGCGTTGAAGATCCAAGGCGGTCTAAAGAGACCCAGTACTTC; CDR3 protein: CSVEDPRRSKETQYF
V gene: TRBV20-1; clone size: few; J gene: TRBJ1-2; CDR3 length: 11; D gene: .; CDR3 DNA: TGCAGTGCTGGAGGGGTTATGGGCTACACCTTC; CDR3 protein: CSAGGVMGYTF
V gene: TRBV21-1; clone size: few; J gene: TRBJ2-2; CDR3 length: 13; D gene: .; CDR3 DNA: TGTGCCAGCAGCAAAGGACAGTACGGGGAGCTGTTTTTT; CDR3 protein: CASSKGQYGELFF
V gene: TRBV11-2; clone size: .; J gene: TRBJ2-5; CDR3 length: 15; D gene: TRBD2; CDR3 DNA: TGTGCCAGCAGCTTAGTGCGGGGGGCCTCGAGGGACCAGTACTTC; CDR3 protein: CASSLVRGASRDQYF
V gene: TRBV7-2; clone size: .; J gene: TRBJ2-7; CDR3 length: 14; D gene: .; CDR3 DNA: TGTGCCAGCAGCCGGATTGGGGGCTACTACGAGCAGTACTTC; CDR3 protein: CASSRIGGYYEQYF
V gene: TRBV12-3/TRBV12-4; clone size: few; J gene: TRBJ2-3; CDR3 length: 16; D gene: .; CDR3 DNA: TGTGCCAGCAGTTTTCAGCTAGCTCATGGGACAGATACGCAGTATTTT; CDR3 protein: CASSFQLAHGTDTQYF
V gene: TRBV12-3/TRBV12-4; clone size: .; J gene: TRBJ2-3; CDR3 length: 16; D gene: .; CDR3 DNA: TGTGCCAGCAGCCCCCACTTGGGGGCCGCATCAGATACGCAGTATTTT; CDR3 protein: CASSPHLGAASDTQYF
V gene: TRBV7-2; clone size: few; J gene: TRBJ2-3; CDR3 length: 16; D gene: TRBD2; CDR3 DNA: TGTGCCAGCAGCTTATCGAAAGCGGGGCGCACAGATACGCAGTATTTT; CDR3 protein: CASSLSKAGRTDTQYF
V gene: TRBV29-1; clone size: many; J gene: TRBJ2-7; CDR3 length: 12; D gene: .; CDR3 DNA: TGCAGCGTTGACGATAGCGCTTACGAGCAGTACTTC; CDR3 protein: CSVDDSAYEQYF
V gene: TRBV7-3; clone size: few; J gene: TRBJ2-5; CDR3 length: 16; D gene: TRBD1; CDR3 DNA: TGTGCCAGCAGCCCAGGGACAGGGGGCATTGGAAAGACCCAGTACTTC; CDR3 protein: CASSPGTGGIGKTQYF
V gene: TRBV20-1; clone size: .; J gene: TRBJ2-5; CDR3 length: 13; D gene: TRBD2; CDR3 DNA: TGCAGTGCTAGGTCCGGGACTAGAGAGACCCAGTACTTC; CDR3 protein: CSARSGTRETQYF